These 14 T cell receptor beta chains came from one sample sequenced in a study of beta chain features in type 1 diabetes (dated by TCRdb to the late 2010s). What the research found in general, with its limitations: In all four CD4+ subsets, TCRB CDR3 length was moderately but significantly shorter in type 1 diabetes patients.

No antigen has been identified for these receptors. Libraries came from the immunoSEQ multiplex PCR assay. The entire isolated RNA was reverse transcribed using the High Capacity cDNA Reverse Transcription Kit, and thus expressed TCRB transcripts were sequenced. TCRdb limited this immuneACCESS table to in-frame rearrangements with V and J called. A share of clones is missing; checked studies link under half to unresolved V genes, and the rest is unexplained. The sample table records roughly 300,000 clones; roughly an eighth of these occur just once. The ten largest clones represent about 0.015% of the sample. Sequencing input: naive CD4+ T cells from blood. This sample's cell subset or site label indicates: true naive CD4+ T cells. Every receptor here comes from a young man with type 1 diabetes.

The chain uses TRBV7-3 and TRBJ2-5; 9 bases are shared with TRBD2. The CDR3 contains 14 residues. The trim removed 4 bases at V and 5 bases at J, leaving 5 bases unmatched. From germline, CDR1 is SGHTA and CDR2 FQGTGA. The CDR3 is CASSSRTSVETQYF. The CDR3 nucleotides are TGTGCCAGCAGCTCTCGGACTAGCGTGGAGACCCAGTACTTC.

This clone was seen a handful of times. The rearrangement uses TRBV27 and TRBJ1-1, with 7 bases lining up with TRBD1. This CDR3 has 15 amino acids. From germline, CDR1 is MNHEY and CDR2 SMNVEV (reference sequence). J lost 4 bases, V lost 5 bases, and 10 bases had no gene match. CDR3 bases: TGTGCCAGCAGTAAGTTCTCAGGGGGAGGCACTGAAGCTTTCTTT. This sequence encodes CASSKFSGGGTEAFF.

This chain connects TRBV23-1 to TRBJ1-2, with a weak D call TRBD1 (5 bases). TRBV23-1 is an open reading frame whose function is uncertain. The length of the CDR3 is 18 residues. Trimming shortened V by 0 bases and J by 0 bases, and 17 bases separated the two germline ends. Here the CDR3 DNA reads TGCGCCAGCAGTCAATCGAGGCAGGGTAGGATAGCTAACTATGGCTACACCTTC. Translation: CASSQSRQGRIANYGYTF.

This clone was counted a few times. The CDR3 spells CASSQERIEGKNIQYF. The CDR3 DNA is TGTGCCAGCAGCCAAGAGAGGATTGAAGGCAAAAACATTCAGTACTTC. The rearrangement joins TRBV4-2 to TRBJ2-4; D uncertain. V shed 0 bases and J shed 3 bases, with 12 bases lying between them. This CDR3 is 16 amino acids long. Germline V lookup: CDR1 LGHNA, CDR2 YNFKEQ.

This chain links TRBV9 with TRBJ2-7, with 7 bases fitting TRBD1. CDR1 is SGDLS and CDR2 is YYNGEE in the germline V gene. J gave up 3 bases and V 0 bases, and 3 bases lay outside the gene matches. The CDR3 is made up of 14 amino acids. The chain's CDR3 is CASSVGGTDYEQYF. The CDR3 DNA reads as TGTGCCAGCAGCGTAGGGGGGACAGACTACGAGCAGTACTTC.

This clone was observed a handful of times. J is TRBJ2-1 and V is TRBV14; possible D gene TRBD2, 5 bases. Trimming shortened V by 2 bases and J by 4 bases, and 15 bases separated the two germline ends. This CDR3 is built from 16 residues. Germline V gene lookup returns CDR1 SGHDN and CDR2 FVKESK. DNA for the CDR3: TGTGCCAGCAGCCAACCATTTGGCCTAGCTTACAATGAGCAGTTCTTC. This codes for CASSQPFGLAYNEQFF. Full variable domain (outside the CDR3, taken from reference TRBV14 and TRBJ2-1): EAGVTQFPSHSVIEKGQTVTLRCDPISGHDNLYWYRRVMGKEIKFLLHFVKESKQDESGMPNNRFLAERTGGTYSTLKVQPAELEDSGVYFCASSQPFGLAYNEQFFGPGTRLTVL.

This clone was observed a handful of times. This chain uses TRBV4-3 with TRBJ1-5; TRBD1 agrees at 9 bases. J lost 6 bases, V lost 0 bases, and 6 bases had no gene match. CDR1 is LGHNA and CDR2 is YSLEER in the germline V gene. The CDR3 sequence is 16 residues long. The CDR3, as DNA: TGCGCCAGCAGCCAAGATCTCGGGACAGGGAGTCAGCCCCAGCATTTT. This translates into CASSQDLGTGSQPQHF.

This clone was seen ten or more times. V usage is TRBV29-1 and J usage is TRBJ2-1; D is unresolved. CDR1 and CDR2 (germline): SQVTM, ANQGSEA. CDR3 length: 10 residues. The ends were cut back, 6 bases at V and 5 bases at J, with 5 bases in the middle. The CDR3: CSVTDNEQFF. The CDR3 DNA follows: TGCAGCGTAACAGACAATGAGCAGTTCTTC.

This clone turned up a few times. The chain couples TRBV2 to TRBJ2-7; tentatively, D is TRBD2 (5 bases). With 6 bases removed from V and 5 bases from J, the gap between germline ends came to 14 bases. The CDR3 totals 13 residues. Germline V gene data show CDR1 as SNHLY and CDR2 as FYNNEI. The CDR3 region has the DNA TGTGCCAGCAGCTCGGAGCGGACCAACGAGCAGTACTTC. Its protein product is CASSSERTNEQYF.

This clone has just a few counts. This rearrangement joins TRBV28 to TRBJ2-7, with a possible D match to TRBD2 (5 bases). Deletions cut 6 bases from V and 0 bases from J, with 12 bases between. The CDR3 totals 14 residues. The germline CDR1 and CDR2 sequences are MDHEN and SYDVKM. CDR3 DNA sequence: TGTGCCAGCAGCCTGACTAAGAGCTCCTACGAGCAGTACTTC. Its protein is CASSLTKSSYEQYF.

This clone was seen more than once but under ten times. The V call is TRBV7-2, the J call TRBJ2-5; no clear D. The CDR3 is 14 amino acids. V was clipped by 2 bases and J by 1 base, with 8 bases between them. The germline V gene encodes CDR1 SGHTA and CDR2 FQGNSA. The CDR3 bases are TGTGCCAGCAGCTTAAAAGCGCTCCAAGAGACCCAGTACTTC. Translated: CASSLKALQETQYF.

This clone was found a few times. The chain joins TRBV2 to TRBJ2-7, with D perhaps TRBD2 (6 bases). Trimming stripped 6 bases from V and 5 bases from J, with 20 bases between. Germline loops: CDR1 SNHLY, CDR2 FYNNEI. The length of the CDR3 is 15 residues. Written as DNA, the CDR3 is TGTGCCAGCAGGGCCCTTTCGGGAGATCTGGACGAGCAGTACTTC. Encoded protein: CASRALSGDLDEQYF.

The V call is TRBV15, the J call TRBJ1-2; weak D call: TRBD1 (5 bases). Germline CDR1 LNHNV, CDR2 YYDKDF (reference sequence). The V and J ends lost 0 bases and 8 bases respectively, with 19 bases between them. The CDR3 spans 16 residues. The CDR3 nucleotides are TGTGCCACCAGCAGAGATAAGGGCGGGGGTCGCACAGGCTACACCTTC. Amino acids: CATSRDKGGGRTGYTF.

The CDR3, as DNA: TGTGCCAGCAGCCTCTTATCGGGGGGCGAGCAGTACTTC. This sequence encodes CASSLLSGGEQYF. The genes are TRBV5-6 and TRBJ2-7; 7 bases align to TRBD2. Germline-derived CDR1 and CDR2 are SGHDT and YYEEEE. The CDR3 has 13 amino acids. The V gene end was trimmed by 4 bases and the J gene end by 6 bases; junction bases not matched to a gene: 7.